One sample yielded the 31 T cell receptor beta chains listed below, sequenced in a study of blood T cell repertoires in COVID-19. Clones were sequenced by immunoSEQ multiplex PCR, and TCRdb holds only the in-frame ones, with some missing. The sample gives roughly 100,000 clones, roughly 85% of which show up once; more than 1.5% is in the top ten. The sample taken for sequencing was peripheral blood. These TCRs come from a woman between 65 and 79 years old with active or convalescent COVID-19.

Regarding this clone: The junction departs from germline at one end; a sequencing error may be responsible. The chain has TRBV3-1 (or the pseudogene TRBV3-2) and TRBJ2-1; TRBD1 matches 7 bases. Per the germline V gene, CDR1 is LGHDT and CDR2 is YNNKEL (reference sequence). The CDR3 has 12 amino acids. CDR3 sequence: CASSQVVGQEIF. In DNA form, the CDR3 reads TGTGCCAGCAGCCAAGTCGTTGGACAGGAAATCTTC.

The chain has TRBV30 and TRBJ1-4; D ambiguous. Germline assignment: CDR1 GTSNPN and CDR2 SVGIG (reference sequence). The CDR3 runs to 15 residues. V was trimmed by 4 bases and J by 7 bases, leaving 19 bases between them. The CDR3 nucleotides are TGTGCCTGGACACCCCCTCGGGGTCGGGGTGAAAAACTGTTTTTT. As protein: CAWTPPRGRGEKLFF.

CDR3 coding DNA: TGTGCCAGTAGTATTCAGTACAATGAGCAGTTCTTC. It specifies CASSIQYNEQFF. V and J are TRBV19 and TRBJ2-1; D is ambiguous. The CDR3 has 12 residues. The V gene lost 3 bases and the J gene lost 4 bases, with 4 bases spanning the gap. Looked up from germline, CDR1 is LNHDA and CDR2 is SQIVND (reference sequence).

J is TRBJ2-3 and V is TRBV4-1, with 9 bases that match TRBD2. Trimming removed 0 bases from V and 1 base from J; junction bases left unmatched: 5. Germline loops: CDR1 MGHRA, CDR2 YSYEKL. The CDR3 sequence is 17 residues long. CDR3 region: CASSQDRGGRGTDTQYF. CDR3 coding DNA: TGCGCCAGCAGCCAAGATCGAGGCGGGAGGGGCACAGATACGCAGTATTTT.

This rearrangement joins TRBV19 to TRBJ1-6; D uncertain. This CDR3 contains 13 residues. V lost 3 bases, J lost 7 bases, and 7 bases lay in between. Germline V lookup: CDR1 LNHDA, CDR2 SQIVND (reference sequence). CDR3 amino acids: CASSMGGNSPLHF. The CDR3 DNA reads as TGTGCCAGTAGTATGGGAGGAAATTCACCCCTCCACTTT.

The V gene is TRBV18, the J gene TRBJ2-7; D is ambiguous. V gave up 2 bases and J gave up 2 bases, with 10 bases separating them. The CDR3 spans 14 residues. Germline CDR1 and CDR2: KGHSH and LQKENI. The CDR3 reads CASSPGQPAYEQYF. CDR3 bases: TGTGCCAGCTCACCAGGGCAGCCAGCCTACGAGCAGTACTTC.

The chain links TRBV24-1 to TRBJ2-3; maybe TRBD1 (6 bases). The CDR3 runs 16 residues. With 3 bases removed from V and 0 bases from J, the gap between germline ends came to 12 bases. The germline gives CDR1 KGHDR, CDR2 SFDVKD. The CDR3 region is CATSDPMDRSTDTQYF. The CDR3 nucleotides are TGTGCCACCAGTGATCCCATGGACAGAAGCACAGATACGCAGTATTTT.

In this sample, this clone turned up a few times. The CDR3 loop is CASSRTQDNQPQHF. The CDR3 coding sequence is TGTGCCAGCAGCCGCACACAGGACAATCAGCCCCAGCATTTT. This chain joins TRBV6-5 and TRBJ1-5, with D perhaps TRBD1 (5 bases). This CDR3 has 14 amino acids. The ends were cut back, 6 bases at V and 3 bases at J, with 12 bases in the middle. Germline V CDR1 and CDR2: MNHEY, SVGAGI.

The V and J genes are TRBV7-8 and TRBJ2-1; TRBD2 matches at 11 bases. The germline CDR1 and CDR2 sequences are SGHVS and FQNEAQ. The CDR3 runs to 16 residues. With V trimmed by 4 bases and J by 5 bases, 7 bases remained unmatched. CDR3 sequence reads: CASSSRGLADNNEQFF. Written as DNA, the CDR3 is TGTGCCAGCAGCTCAAGGGGACTAGCGGACAACAATGAGCAGTTCTTC.

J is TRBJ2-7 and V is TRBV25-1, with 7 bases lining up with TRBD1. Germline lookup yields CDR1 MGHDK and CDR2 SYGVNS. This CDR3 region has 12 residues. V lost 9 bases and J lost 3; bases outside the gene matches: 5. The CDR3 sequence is CARRRQGYEQYF. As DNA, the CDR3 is TGTGCCAGGAGGCGACAGGGCTACGAGCAGTACTTC.

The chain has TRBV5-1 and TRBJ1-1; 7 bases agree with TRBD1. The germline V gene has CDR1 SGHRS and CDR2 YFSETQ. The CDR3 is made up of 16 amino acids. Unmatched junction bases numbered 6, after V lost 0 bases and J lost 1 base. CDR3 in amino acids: CASSLDGQAANTEAFF. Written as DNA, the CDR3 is TGCGCCAGCAGCTTGGATGGACAGGCGGCGAACACTGAAGCTTTCTTT.

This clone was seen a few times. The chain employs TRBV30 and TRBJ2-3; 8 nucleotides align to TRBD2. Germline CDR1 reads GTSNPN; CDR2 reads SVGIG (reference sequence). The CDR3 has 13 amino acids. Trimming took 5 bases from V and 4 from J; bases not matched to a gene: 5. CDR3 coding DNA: TGTGCCTGGGCAAGGCGGGAGGCAGATACGCAGTATTTT. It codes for CAWARREADTQYF.

The DNA of the CDR3 is TGTGCCAGCAGCCAAGGACAGGGTAAGAATCAGCCCCAGCATTTT. Translated: CASSQGQGKNQPQHF. The chain links TRBV3-1 (or the pseudogene TRBV3-2) to TRBJ1-5, with TRBD1 identical over 7 bases. The CDR3 consists of 15 residues. In germline, CDR1 is LGHDT, CDR2 YNNKEL (reference sequence). The J segment lost 4 bases and the V segment lost 1 base, leaving 4 bases of the junction unmatched.

As DNA, the CDR3 is TGTGCCAGCAGCTTACCCGGGACAGTACAAGAGACCCAGTACTTC. This translates into CASSLPGTVQETQYF. The chain carries TRBV11-2 and TRBJ2-5; TRBD1 agrees at 7 bases. The germline CDR1 and CDR2 sequences are SGHAT and FQNNGV. The ends lost 2 bases at V and 2 bases at J; junction bases unmatched: 5. This CDR3 is built from 15 residues.

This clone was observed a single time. The CDR3 DNA follows: TGTGCCAGCAGTTATGGGCAGCCCAACTATGGCTACACCTTC. The encoded protein is CASSYGQPNYGYTF. The chain couples TRBV6-2 or TRBV6-3 to TRBJ1-2, with unresolved D. Per the germline V gene, CDR1 is MNHEY and CDR2 is SVGEGT. V was cut by 3 bases and J by 2 bases, with 10 bases left in between. The CDR3 consists of 14 residues.

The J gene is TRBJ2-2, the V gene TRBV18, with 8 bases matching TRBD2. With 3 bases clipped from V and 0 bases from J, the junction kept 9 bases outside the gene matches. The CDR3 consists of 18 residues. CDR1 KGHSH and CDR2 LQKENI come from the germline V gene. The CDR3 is CASSPFGGGLTNTGELFF. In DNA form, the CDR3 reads TGTGCCAGCTCACCCTTCGGCGGGGGGCTCACGAACACCGGGGAGCTGTTTTTT. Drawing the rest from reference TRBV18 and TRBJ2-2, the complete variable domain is NAGVMQNPRHLVRRRGQEARLRCSPMKGHSHVYWYRQLPEEGLKFMVYLQKENIIDESGMPKERFSAEFPKEGPSILRIQQVVRGDSAAYFCASSPFGGGLTNTGELFFGEGSRLTVL.

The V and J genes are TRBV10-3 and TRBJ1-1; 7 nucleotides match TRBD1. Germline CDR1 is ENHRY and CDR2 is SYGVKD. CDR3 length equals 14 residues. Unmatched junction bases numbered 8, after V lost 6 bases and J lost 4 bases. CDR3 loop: CAISVGTEFTEAFF. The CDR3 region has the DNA TGTGCCATCAGCGTCGGGACAGAGTTCACTGAAGCTTTCTTT.

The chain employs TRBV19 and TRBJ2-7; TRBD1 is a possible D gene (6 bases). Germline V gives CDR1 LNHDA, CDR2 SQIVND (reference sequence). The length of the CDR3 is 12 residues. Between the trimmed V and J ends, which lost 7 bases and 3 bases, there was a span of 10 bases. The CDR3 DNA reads TGTGCCAGTATGGACAGTCACTACGAGCAGTACTTC. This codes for CASMDSHYEQYF.

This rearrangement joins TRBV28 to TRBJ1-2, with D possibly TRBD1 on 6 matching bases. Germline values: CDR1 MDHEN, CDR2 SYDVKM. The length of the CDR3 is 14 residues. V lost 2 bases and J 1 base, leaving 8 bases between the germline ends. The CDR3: CASSLVQGNYGYTF. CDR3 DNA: TGTGCCAGCAGTTTAGTACAGGGTAACTATGGCTACACCTTC.

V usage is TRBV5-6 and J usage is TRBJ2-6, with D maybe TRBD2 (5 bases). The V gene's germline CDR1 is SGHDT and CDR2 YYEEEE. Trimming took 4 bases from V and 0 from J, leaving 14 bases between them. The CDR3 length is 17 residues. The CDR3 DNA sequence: TGTGCCAGCAGCGTGGGGAGCCGGAGCTCTGGGGCCAACGTCCTGACTTTC. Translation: CASSVGSRSSGANVLTF.

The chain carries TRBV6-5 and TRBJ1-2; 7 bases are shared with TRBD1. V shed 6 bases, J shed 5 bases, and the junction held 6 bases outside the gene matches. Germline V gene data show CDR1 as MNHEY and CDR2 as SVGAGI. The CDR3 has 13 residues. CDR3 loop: CASRAGTEYGYTF. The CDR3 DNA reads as TGTGCCAGCAGGGCCGGGACAGAGTATGGCTACACCTTC.

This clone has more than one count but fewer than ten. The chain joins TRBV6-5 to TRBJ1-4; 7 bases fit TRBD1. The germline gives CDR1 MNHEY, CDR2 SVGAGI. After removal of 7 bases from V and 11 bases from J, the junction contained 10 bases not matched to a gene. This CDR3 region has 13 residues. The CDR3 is CASKRQGDRKLFF. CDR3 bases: TGTGCCAGCAAGAGACAGGGAGATAGGAAACTGTTTTTT.

In nucleotides, the CDR3 is TGTGCCAGCAGCTTAACTAGCGGGAGGGCCCTCGACGAGCAGTACTTC. Encoded protein: CASSLTSGRALDEQYF. The rearrangement joins TRBV7-2 to TRBJ2-7, with 13 nucleotides matching TRBD2. CDR3 length: 16 amino acids. Germline V CDR1 and CDR2: SGHTA, FQGNSA. With 2 bases clipped from V and 5 bases from J, the junction kept 6 bases outside the gene matches.

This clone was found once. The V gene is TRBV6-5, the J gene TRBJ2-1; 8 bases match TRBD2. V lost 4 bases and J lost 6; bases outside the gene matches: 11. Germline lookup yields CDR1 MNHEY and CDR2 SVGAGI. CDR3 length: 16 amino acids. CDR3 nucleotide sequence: TGTGCCAGCAGTTCGGGGGGACTAGGGCAAAGCAATGAGCAGTTCTTC. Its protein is CASSSGGLGQSNEQFF.

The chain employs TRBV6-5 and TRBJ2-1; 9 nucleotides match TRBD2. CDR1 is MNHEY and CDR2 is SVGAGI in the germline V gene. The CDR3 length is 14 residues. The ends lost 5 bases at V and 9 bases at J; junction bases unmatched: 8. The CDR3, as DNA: TGTGCCAGCAGTATTAGCGGGGGTGGGTCTGAGCAGTTCTTC. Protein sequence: CASSISGGGSEQFF.

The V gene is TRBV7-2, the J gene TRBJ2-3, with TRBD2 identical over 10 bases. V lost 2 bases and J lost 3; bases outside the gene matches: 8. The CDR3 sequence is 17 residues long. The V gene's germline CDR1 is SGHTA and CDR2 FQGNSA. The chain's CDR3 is CASSLSQRGGRTDTQYF. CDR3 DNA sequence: TGTGCCAGCAGCTTATCTCAGCGGGGGGGCCGGACAGATACGCAGTATTTT.

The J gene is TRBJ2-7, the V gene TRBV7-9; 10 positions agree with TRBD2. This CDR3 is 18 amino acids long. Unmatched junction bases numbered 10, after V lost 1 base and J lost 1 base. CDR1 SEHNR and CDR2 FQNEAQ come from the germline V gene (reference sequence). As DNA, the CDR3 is TGTGCCAGCAGCTTAGGGTTCGCTAGCGGGGGCATTTCCTACGAGCAGTACTTC. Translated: CASSLGFASGGISYEQYF.

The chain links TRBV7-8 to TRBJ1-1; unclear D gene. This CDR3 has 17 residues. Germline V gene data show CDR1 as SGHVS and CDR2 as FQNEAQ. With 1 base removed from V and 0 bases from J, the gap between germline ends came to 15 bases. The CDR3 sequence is CASSLGPMGALNTEAFF. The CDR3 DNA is TGTGCCAGCAGCTTAGGCCCCATGGGCGCCTTGAACACTGAAGCTTTCTTT. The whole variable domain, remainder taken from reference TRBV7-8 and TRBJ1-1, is GAGVSQSPRYKVAKRGQDVALRCDPISGHVSLFWYQQALGQGPEFLTYFQNEAQLDKSGLPSDRFFAERPEGSVSTLKIQRTQQEDSAVYLCASSLGPMGALNTEAFFGQGTRLTVV.

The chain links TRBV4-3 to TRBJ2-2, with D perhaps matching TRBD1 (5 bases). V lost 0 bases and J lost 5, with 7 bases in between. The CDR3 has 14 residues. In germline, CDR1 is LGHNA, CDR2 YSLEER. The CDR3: CASSQDQGTGELFF. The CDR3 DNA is TGCGCCAGCAGCCAAGACCAGGGAACCGGGGAGCTGTTTTTT.

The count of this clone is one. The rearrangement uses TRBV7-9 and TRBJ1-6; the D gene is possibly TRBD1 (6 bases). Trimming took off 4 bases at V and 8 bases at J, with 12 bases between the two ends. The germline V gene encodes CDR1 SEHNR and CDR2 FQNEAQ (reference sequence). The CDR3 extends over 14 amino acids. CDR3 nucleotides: TGTGCCAGCAGCTGGACAGCTTCTTATTCACCCCTCCACTTT. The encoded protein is CASSWTASYSPLHF.

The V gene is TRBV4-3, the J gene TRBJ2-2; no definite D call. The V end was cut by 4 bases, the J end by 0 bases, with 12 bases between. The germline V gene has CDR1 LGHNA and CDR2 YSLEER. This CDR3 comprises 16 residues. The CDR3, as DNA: TGCGCCAGCAGCCCCAGAGCGCTAACGAACACCGGGGAGCTGTTTTTT. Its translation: CASSPRALTNTGELFF.